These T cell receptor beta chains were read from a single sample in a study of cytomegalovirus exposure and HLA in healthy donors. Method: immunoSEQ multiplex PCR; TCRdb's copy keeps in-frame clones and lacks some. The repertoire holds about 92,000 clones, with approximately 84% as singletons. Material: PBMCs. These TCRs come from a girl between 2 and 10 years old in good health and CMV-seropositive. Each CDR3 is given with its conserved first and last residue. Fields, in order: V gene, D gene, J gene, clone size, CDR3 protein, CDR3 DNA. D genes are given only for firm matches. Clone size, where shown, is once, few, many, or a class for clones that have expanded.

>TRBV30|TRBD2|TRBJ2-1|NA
CAWGRGGRQDGEQFF
TGTGCCTGGGGGAGGGGCGGACGCCAAGACGGTGAGCAGTTCTTC
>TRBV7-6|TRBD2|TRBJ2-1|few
CASSEGLAGSGEQFF
TGTGCCAGCAGCGAGGGACTAGCGGGATCGGGGGAGCAGTTCTTC
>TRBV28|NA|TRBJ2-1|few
CASSLPGSYNEQFF
TGTGCCAGCAGTTTACCAGGGTCCTACAATGAGCAGTTCTTC
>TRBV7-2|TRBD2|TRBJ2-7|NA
CASSSAGGRSYEQYF
TGTGCCAGCAGCTCCGCAGGCGGGAGATCGTACGAGCAGTACTTC
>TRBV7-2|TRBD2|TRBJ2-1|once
CASSWETSWFNEQFF
TGTGCCAGCAGCTGGGAGACTAGCTGGTTCAATGAGCAGTTCTTC
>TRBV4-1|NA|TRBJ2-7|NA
CASSQDSRGDNSYEQYF
TGCGCCAGCAGCCAAGATAGTCGAGGGGACAACTCCTACGAGCAGTACTTC
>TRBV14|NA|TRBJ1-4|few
CASSQGRGSNEKLFF
TGTGCCAGCAGCCAAGGGAGGGGCTCTAATGAAAAACTGTTTTTT
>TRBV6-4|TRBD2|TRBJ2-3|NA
CASRKLAGGGTDTQYF
TGTGCCAGCAGGAAACTAGCGGGAGGTGGGACAGATACGCAGTATTTT
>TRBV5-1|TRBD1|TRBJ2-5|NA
CASSPRPGQGDQGTQYF
TGCGCCAGCAGCCCTCGTCCGGGACAGGGGGACCAGGGGACCCAGTACTTC
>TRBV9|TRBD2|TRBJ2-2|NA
CASSAWTSGSGQGGELFF
TGTGCCAGCAGCGCTTGGACTAGCGGGAGCGGCCAGGGCGGGGAGCTGTTTTTT
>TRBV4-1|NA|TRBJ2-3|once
CASSQEEFRARGTDTQYF
TGCGCCAGCAGCCAAGAGGAGTTTAGAGCGCGGGGCACAGATACGCAGTATTTT
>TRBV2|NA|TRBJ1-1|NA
CASQTQGNQKAFF
TGTGCCAGCCAAACACAGGGTAACCAAAAAGCTTTCTTT
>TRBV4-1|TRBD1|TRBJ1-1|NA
CASSHGQGAAVRNTEAFF
TGCGCCAGCAGCCACGGACAGGGGGCGGCCGTTCGGAACACTGAAGCTTTCTTT
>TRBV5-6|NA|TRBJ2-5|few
CASSSSLRQQETQYF
TGTGCCAGCAGCTCCTCACTTCGACAGCAAGAGACCCAGTACTTC
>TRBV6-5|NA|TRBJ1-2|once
CASSYSKAGRRAGYTF
TGTGCCAGCAGTTACTCGAAGGCAGGGCGTAGGGCTGGCTACACCTTC
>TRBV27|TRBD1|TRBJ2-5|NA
CASSSTGAQETQYF
TGTGCCAGCAGTTCGACAGGGGCCCAAGAGACCCAGTACTTC
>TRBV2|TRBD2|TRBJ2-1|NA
CASSAKLAGGSNNEQFF
TGTGCCAGCAGTGCAAAACTAGCGGGAGGTTCTAACAATGAGCAGTTCTTC
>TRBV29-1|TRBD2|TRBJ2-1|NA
CSVSSGRIGGTNEQFF
TGCAGCGTTTCTAGCGGGAGGATAGGAGGGACCAATGAGCAGTTCTTC
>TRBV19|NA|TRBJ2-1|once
CASSMSPISNEQFF
TGTGCCAGTAGTATGTCGCCCATTAGCAATGAGCAGTTCTTC
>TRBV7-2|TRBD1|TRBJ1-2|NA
CASSPDRDGYGYTF
TGTGCCAGCAGCCCCGACAGGGACGGCTATGGCTACACCTTC
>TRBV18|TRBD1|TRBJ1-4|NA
CASSAGTGNEKLFF
TGTGCCAGCTCAGCCGGGACAGGGAATGAAAAACTGTTTTTT
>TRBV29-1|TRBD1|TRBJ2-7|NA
CSVAVPGQWEQYF
TGCAGCGTTGCGGTACCGGGACAGTGGGAGCAGTACTTC
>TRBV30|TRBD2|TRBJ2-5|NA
CAWSVPLAGGLVQETQYF
TGTGCCTGGAGTGTACCCCTAGCGGGAGGGTTGGTACAAGAGACCCAGTACTTC
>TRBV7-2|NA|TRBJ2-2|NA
CASSLGLDRNTGELFF
TGTGCCAGCAGCTTAGGCCTCGACAGGAACACCGGGGAGCTGTTTTTT
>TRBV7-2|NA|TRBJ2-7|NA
CASSTSSGYEQYF
TGTGCCAGCAGCACCAGCAGCGGCTACGAGCAGTACTTC
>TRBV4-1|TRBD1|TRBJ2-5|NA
CASSQFGTVQETQYF
TGCGCCAGCAGCCAATTCGGGACAGTACAAGAGACCCAGTACTTC
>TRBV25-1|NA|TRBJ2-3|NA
CASSERRYTDTQYF
TGTGCCAGCAGTGAACGGCGGTACACAGATACGCAGTATTTT
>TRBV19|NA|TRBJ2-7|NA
CASSGLVHSSYEQYF
TGTGCCAGTAGTGGGTTAGTCCACAGCTCCTACGAGCAGTACTTC
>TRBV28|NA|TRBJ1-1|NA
CASRGRGGNTEAFF
TGTGCCAGCCGGGGGAGGGGTGGGAACACTGAAGCTTTCTTT
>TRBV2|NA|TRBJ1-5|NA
CASRAGGEPNQPQHF
TGTGCCAGCAGAGCGGGGGGGGAGCCCAATCAGCCCCAGCATTTT
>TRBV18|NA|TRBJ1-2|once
CASSPRRGRDGYTF
TGTGCCAGCTCACCACGCAGGGGCCGAGATGGCTACACCTTC